What follows describes a single T cell receptor (beta chain). What it recognizes is unknown. Vbeta (60) and Jbeta (13) primers were used in the PCR. The repertoire was sequenced with immunoSEQ multiplex PCR; TCRdb's copy has only in-frame clones and lacks some. The sample has 200,000 to 250,000 clones, about three quarters seen once; the top ten hold more than 1.5%. This sample is part of a study of cytomegalovirus exposure and HLA in healthy donors. Study findings and constraints: Among the CMV-associated chains, a few were confirmed in vitro as specific for CMV antigens. The authors listed 180 or so TCR beta chains as cytomegalovirus-associated.

This sequence originates from a man between 18 and 35 years old in good health and CMV-seronegative. What was sequenced was PBMCs.

The chain's CDR3 is CASAPQGTYGYTF. As DNA, the CDR3 is TGTGCCAGCGCACCCCAGGGGACCTATGGCTACACCTTC. The chain is built from TRBV7-9 and TRBJ1-2; perhaps TRBD1 as D (6 bases). Germline CDR1 is SEHNR and CDR2 is FQNEAQ (reference sequence). The CDR3 runs 13 residues. V lost 8 bases to trimming and J lost 4 bases, with 14 bases between them.